This T cell receptor (beta chain) was profiled in a study of shared T cell receptors in the human thymus (dated by TCRdb to the early 2020s). For the study in its entirety: The study examined how the human thymus generates shared, self-reactive T-cell receptor alpha chains.

CDR1 MNHEY and CDR2 SMNVEV are derived from the germline V gene (reference sequence). Measured from the cysteine to the phenylalanine, the CDR3 is 13 residues long. The sequence is cut down to CDR3 DNA, 39 bases in frame from base 1. The junction shows trimming of 10 bases on V and 8 bases on J, plus 18 bases between the germline ends. This clone turned up a few times. Its antigen is currently not known. Per-base qualities were not stored, and no clone one base away is much larger. Libraries were built with the immunoSEQ multiplex PCR assay. What TCRdb holds here is the immuneACCESS table cut down to in-frame rearrangements. Part of the clones is not present; checked against another copy, under half of the missing clones reflect an unresolved V gene, and the others are unexplained. This sample is represented by roughly 700,000 clones; roughly 90% of them were singletons. About 0.01% of the sample rests with the top ten.

The same sample was also studied in work on human thymus T cells. Taken from the second paper: In Finland, the donors were immunologically healthy infants who were having open corrective cardiac surgery for congenital heart defects. Thymus tissue was obtained as surgical resects removed during corrective cardiac surgery. Biased V and J gene segment usage appeared to be present in both thymic and peripheral blood repertoires. Highly overlapping thymic TCR repertoires among unrelated individuals were reported in the related research. TCR alpha and beta repertoires from seven to nine infant thymus samples and a few related peripheral blood samples were characterized in the study. The cohort included over five male and a couple of female infants, with donor ages spanning 7 to 244 days. Thymocytes were released mechanically from tissue and stored at -70 °C as pellets of about 10-34 million cells. A QIAsymphony instrument was used to extract genomic DNA from the frozen cell pellets. TCRB and TCRAD loci were amplified from a standardized quantity of quality-controlled genomic DNA using the immunoSEQ multiplex PCR assay. The V(D)J region was spanned by amplicons of a length sufficient to cover the CDR3 and to identify V and J genes. Amplicon sequencing was performed on an Illumina platform through the commercial immunoSEQ service. Primer bias and sequencing errors were corrected using previously described methods, and TCRAD and TCRB definitions followed the IMGT database. Repertoires were analysed with immunoSEQ Analyzer 3.0 and VDJTools, covering basic statistics, V/J segment usage, diversity estimates, rarefaction and pairwise overlap. To estimate diversity, the Chao1, ChaoE, Efron-Thisted, Shannon and inverse Simpson indices were applied, and diversity was also estimated on datasets down-sampled to the smallest sample. Repertoire overlap was determined by strict matching of CDR3 nucleotide sequence, V gene and J gene, and Jaccard-based multidimensional scaling clustering was applied. On average, roughly 740,000 unique TCRB clonotypes were obtained from thymus samples, compared with approximately 84,000 from blood samples.

Specimen: thymocytes. The receptor was derived from a boy under two years old with a congenital heart defect. Donor details come from another sample of the same person, matched by shared clones. The V gene is TRBV27 and the J gene is TRBJ2-1; too little of a D gene remains to name it. The DNA reads TGTGCCACCAGGCAGTCCCCCTCTTATGAGCAGTTCTTC. The translation is CATRQSPSYEQFF.